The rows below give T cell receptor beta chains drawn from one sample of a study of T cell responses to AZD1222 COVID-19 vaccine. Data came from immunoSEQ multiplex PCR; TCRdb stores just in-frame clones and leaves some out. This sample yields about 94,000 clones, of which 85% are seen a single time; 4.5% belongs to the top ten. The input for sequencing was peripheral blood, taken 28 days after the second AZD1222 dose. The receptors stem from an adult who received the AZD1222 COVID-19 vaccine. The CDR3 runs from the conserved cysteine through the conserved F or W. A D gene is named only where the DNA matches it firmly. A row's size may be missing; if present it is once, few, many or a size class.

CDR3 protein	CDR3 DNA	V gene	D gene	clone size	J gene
CASSYSNAGFGYTF	TGTGCCAGCAGTTACTCGAACGCGGGTTTCGGCTACACCTTC	TRBV6-5	NA	NA	TRBJ1-2
CASSLDSFYGYTF	TGTGCCAGCAGCTTAGACAGCTTCTATGGCTACACCTTC	TRBV7-9	NA	NA	TRBJ1-2
CASSQGQRGAPLHF	TGTGCCAGCAGCCAGGGACAAAGGGGGGCACCCCTCCACTTT	TRBV9	NA	NA	TRBJ1-6
CASSLGDNTSPQHF	TGTGCCAGCAGCTTAGGGGACAACACCAGCCCCCAGCATTTT	TRBV7-6	NA	NA	TRBJ1-5
CASSAEIQQRGDSPLHF	TGTGCCAGCAGCGCCGAGATACAACAGCGGGGCGATTCACCCCTCCACTTT	TRBV9	NA	NA	TRBJ1-6
CASSHDRYTEAFF	TGTGCCAGCAGCCACGACAGGTACACTGAAGCTTTCTTT	TRBV3-1/TRBV3-2	NA	NA	TRBJ1-1
CASSHRGNLYEQYF	TGTGCCAGCAGCCACAGGGGGAACCTCTACGAGCAGTACTTC	TRBV13	TRBD1	NA	TRBJ2-7
CASRRRRTGDSYEQYF	TGTGCCAGCCGAAGGAGAAGAACAGGTGACTCCTACGAGCAGTACTTC	TRBV7-8	NA	NA	TRBJ2-7
CSALGVSSYEQYF	TGCAGCGCGCTCGGGGTTAGCTCCTACGAGCAGTACTTC	TRBV29-1	NA	NA	TRBJ2-7
CASSFESGRDTQYF	TGTGCCAGCAGTTTCGAAAGCGGCCGGGATACGCAGTATTTT	TRBV27	NA	NA	TRBJ2-3
CASSRSTGTYNEQFF	TGTGCCAGCAGTCGCTCGACAGGGACCTACAATGAGCAGTTCTTC	TRBV6-5	TRBD1	NA	TRBJ2-1
CASSQGGYTF	TGTGCCAGCAGCCAAGGGGGCTACACCTTC	TRBV28	NA	many	TRBJ1-2
CASSIVQGTEAFF	TGTGCCAGTAGTATCGTACAGGGCACTGAAGCTTTCTTT	TRBV19	NA	NA	TRBJ1-1
CATSPQDSYGYTF	TGTGCCACCTCTCCCCAGGACAGCTATGGCTACACCTTC	TRBV19	NA	NA	TRBJ1-2
CASSVSGVQETQYF	TGTGCCAGCAGCGTTAGCGGGGTACAAGAGACCCAGTACTTC	TRBV9	TRBD2	NA	TRBJ2-5
CASSIGAGGSGANVLTF	TGTGCCAGTAGTATCGGAGCGGGGGGCTCTGGGGCCAACGTCCTGACTTTC	TRBV19	TRBD2	NA	TRBJ2-6
CASTTGFSNEQYF	TGTGCCAGCACCACAGGGTTCTCGAACGAGCAGTACTTC	TRBV6-5	NA	NA	TRBJ2-7
CASSVLQGLSGNTIYF	TGTGCCAGCAGCGTACTGCAGGGGCTCTCTGGAAACACCATATATTTT	TRBV9	NA	once	TRBJ1-3
CASSMGDFAGPQHF	TGTGCCAGTAGTATGGGGGACTTCGCGGGGCCCCAGCATTTT	TRBV19	NA	NA	TRBJ1-5
CASSLAGTGDKAYEQYF	TGTGCCAGCAGCTTAGCTGGGACAGGGGACAAGGCCTACGAGCAGTACTTC	TRBV7-8	TRBD1	NA	TRBJ2-7
CASSSDRGVQFF	TGTGCCAGCAGCTCGGACAGGGGGGTTCAGTTCTTC	TRBV7-9	TRBD1	NA	TRBJ2-1
CASSVGTSGAETQYF	TGTGCCAGCAGCGTAGGGACTAGCGGGGCGGAGACCCAGTACTTC	TRBV9	TRBD2	NA	TRBJ2-5